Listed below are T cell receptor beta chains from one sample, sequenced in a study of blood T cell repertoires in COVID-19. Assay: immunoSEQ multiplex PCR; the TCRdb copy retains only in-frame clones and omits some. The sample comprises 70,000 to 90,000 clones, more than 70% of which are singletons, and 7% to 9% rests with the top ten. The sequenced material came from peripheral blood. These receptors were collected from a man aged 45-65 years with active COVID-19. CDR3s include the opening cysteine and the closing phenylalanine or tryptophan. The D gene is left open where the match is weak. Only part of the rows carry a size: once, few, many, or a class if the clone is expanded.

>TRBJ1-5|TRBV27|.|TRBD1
TGTGCCAGCAGTATGTCCCGGGACAGGTACTATAGCAATCAGCCCCAGCATTTT
CASSMSRDRYYSNQPQHF
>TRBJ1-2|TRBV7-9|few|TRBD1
TGTGCCAGCAGCTTAGCCGGGACAGCCGACTATGGCTACACCTTC
CASSLAGTADYGYTF
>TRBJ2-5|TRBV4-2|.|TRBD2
TGTGCCAGCAGCCTGGAGGGCGGGGGGCAAGAGACCCAGTACTTC
CASSLEGGGQETQYF
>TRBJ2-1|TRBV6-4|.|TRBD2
TGTGCCAGCAGTGAATTAGCGGGAGGGCGAAATGAGCAGTTCTTC
CASSELAGGRNEQFF
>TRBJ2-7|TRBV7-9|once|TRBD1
TGTGCCAGCAGCTTCGAGGGACAGGGAGAGCAGTACTTC
CASSFEGQGEQYF
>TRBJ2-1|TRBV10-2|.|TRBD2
TGCGCCAGCAGTCGACTAGCGGGGCTAGGGGATGAGCAGTTCTTC
CASSRLAGLGDEQFF
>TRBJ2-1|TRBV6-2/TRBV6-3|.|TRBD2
TGTGCCAGCAGTTACCTGGCGGGAGACAATGAGCAGTTCTTC
CASSYLAGDNEQFF
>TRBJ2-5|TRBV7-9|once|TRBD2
TGTGCCAGCAGCCTGGGGACTAGCGGCGTAGAGACCCAGTACTTC
CASSLGTSGVETQYF
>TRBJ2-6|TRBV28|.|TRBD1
TGTGCCAGCAGTTCAGTAGGGACAGGGGGATCCGGGGCCAACGTCCTGACTTTC
CASSSVGTGGSGANVLTF
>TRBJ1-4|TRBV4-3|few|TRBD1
TGCGCCAGCAGCCAAGATCCGACAGGGTCTAATGAAAAACTGTTTTTT
CASSQDPTGSNEKLFF
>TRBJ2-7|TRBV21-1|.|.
TGTGCCAGCAGCTCATGGACAGGCTCCTACGAGCAGTACTTC
CASSSWTGSYEQYF
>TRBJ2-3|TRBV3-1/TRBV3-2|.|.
TGTGCCAGCAGCCCTCCCCGGGGGACTCATCGACCGAGCACAGATACGCAGTATTTT
CASSPPRGTHRPSTDTQYF
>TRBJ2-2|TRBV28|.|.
TGTGCCAGCAGTTTGGTGGAGACCGGGGAGCTGTTTTTT
CASSLVETGELFF
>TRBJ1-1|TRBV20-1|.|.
TGCAGTGCTAGAGATGCGCGGAGTGCTTTCTTT
CSARDARSAFF
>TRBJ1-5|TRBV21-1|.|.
TGTGCCAGGGCTGGGGGCAGGGGGACAGATAAGGAGCAGCCCCAGCATTTT
CARAGGRGTDKEQPQHF
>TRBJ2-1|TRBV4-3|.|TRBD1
TGCGCCAGCAGCCAAGCCGGACAGGGTAAGAGTAATGAGCAGTTCTTC
CASSQAGQGKSNEQFF
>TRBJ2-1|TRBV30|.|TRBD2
TGTGCCTGGAGTGTACCGGCTAGCCGTAGCGGGGGCCGTAATGAGCAGTTCTTC
CAWSVPASRSGGRNEQFF
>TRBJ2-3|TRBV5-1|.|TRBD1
TGCGCCAGCAGGGGTTCGGGACAGGGAATAACAGATACGCAGTATTTT
CASRGSGQGITDTQYF
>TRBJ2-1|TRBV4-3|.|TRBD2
TGCGCCAGCAGCCTCCTTCGGGGGGGGGACTACAATGAGCAGTTCTTC
CASSLLRGGDYNEQFF
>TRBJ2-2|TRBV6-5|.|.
TGTGCCAGCAATCCGAACAGGGTCGGCGGGGAGCTGTTTTTT
CASNPNRVGGELFF
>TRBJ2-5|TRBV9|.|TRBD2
TGTGCCAGCAGCGCCCCGGGACTAGCGGGAGGAGGAGAGACCCAGTACTTC
CASSAPGLAGGGETQYF
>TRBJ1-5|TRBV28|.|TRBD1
TGTGCCAGCAGTTTAAGACAGGGAGGACCACAGCCCCAGCATTTT
CASSLRQGGPQPQHF
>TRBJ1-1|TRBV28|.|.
TGTGCCAGCAGCTCGAGAGGGGAAGCTTTCTTT
CASSSRGEAFF
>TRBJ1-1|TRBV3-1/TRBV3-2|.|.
TGTGCCAGCAGCCACCTTCAACGGGTGACTGAAGCTTTCTTT
CASSHLQRVTEAFF
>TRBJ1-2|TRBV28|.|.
TGTGCCAGCACGGTAGCTAACTATGGCTACACCTTC
CASTVANYGYTF
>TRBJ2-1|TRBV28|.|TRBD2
TGTGCCAGTACAGCGGGAGAGCTCTACAATGAGCAGTTCTTC
CASTAGELYNEQFF
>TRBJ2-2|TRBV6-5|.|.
TGTGCCAGCAGTTCTACTAGGCGCAGCACCGGGGAGCTGTTTTTT
CASSSTRRSTGELFF
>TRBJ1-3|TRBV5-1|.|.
TGCGCCAGCAGCTTACGGGAAGGAAACACCATATATTTT
CASSLREGNTIYF
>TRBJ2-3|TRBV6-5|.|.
TGTGCCAGCAGGGCGGAGGGTAGCACAGATACGCAGTATTTT
CASRAEGSTDTQYF
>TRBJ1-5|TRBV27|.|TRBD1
TGTGCCAGCAGTTTATCGGGACAGGGATATCAGCCCCAGCATTTT
CASSLSGQGYQPQHF
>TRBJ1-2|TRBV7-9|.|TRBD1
TGTGCCAGCAGCCTAGGGGACAGCTTCTACACCTTC
CASSLGDSFYTF
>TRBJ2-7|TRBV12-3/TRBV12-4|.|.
TGTGCCAGCAGTAGACAATACTACGAGCAGTACTTC
CASSRQYYEQYF
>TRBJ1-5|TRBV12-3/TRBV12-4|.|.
TGTGCCAGCAGGGGACATAACAATCAGCCCCAGCATTTT
CASRGHNNQPQHF
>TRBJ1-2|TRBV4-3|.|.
TGCGCCAGCAGCCAAGGCACGACAGGACGGGGTAGGGGCTACACCTTC
CASSQGTTGRGRGYTF